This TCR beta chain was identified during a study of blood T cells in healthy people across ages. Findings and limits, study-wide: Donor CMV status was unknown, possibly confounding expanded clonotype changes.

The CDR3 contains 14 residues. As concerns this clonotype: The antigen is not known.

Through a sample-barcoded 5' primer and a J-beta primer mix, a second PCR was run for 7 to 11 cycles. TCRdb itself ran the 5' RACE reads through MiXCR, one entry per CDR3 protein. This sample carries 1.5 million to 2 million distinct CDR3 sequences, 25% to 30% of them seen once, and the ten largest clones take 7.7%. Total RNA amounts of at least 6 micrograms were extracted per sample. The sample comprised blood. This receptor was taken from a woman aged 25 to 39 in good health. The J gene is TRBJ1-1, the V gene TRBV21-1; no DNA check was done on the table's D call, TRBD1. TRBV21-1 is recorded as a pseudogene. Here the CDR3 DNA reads TGTGCCAGCAGCAACAGGGGCCCGAACACTGAAGCTTTCTTT. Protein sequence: CASSNRGPNTEAFF.